What follows are 16 T cell receptor beta chains derived from one specimen sequenced in a study of CD8 T cells in ankylosing spondylitis. TCRdb fed the 5' RACE reads into MiXCR, producing one record per CDR3 protein. The table shows roughly 240,000 distinct CDR3 sequences, with around 8% occurring only once. Source material: blood, either unsorted or a sorted T cell fraction (not recorded which). These receptors originate from a female donor with ankylosing spondylitis or in good health (not recorded which).

This clonotype has ten or more counts. This chain joins TRBV7-8 and TRBJ2-1; a possible D gene is TRBD1 (6 bases). The germline V and J ends were trimmed by 5 bases and 7 bases, with 18 bases remaining between them. The CDR3 has 15 residues. The germline V gene has CDR1 SGHVS and CDR2 FQNEAQ. The CDR3, as DNA: TGTGCCAGCAGCCTCGCTGAGGCAGGGGAAAATGAGCAGTTCTTC. Translated: CASSLAEAGENEQFF. The full variable domain, completed using reference TRBV7-8 and TRBJ2-1, is GAGVSQSPRYKVAKRGQDVALRCDPISGHVSLFWYQQALGQGPEFLTYFQNEAQLDKSGLPSDRFFAERPEGSVSTLKIQRTQQEDSAVYLCASSLAEAGENEQFFGPGTRLTVL.

This clonotype was seen ten or more times. The V gene is TRBV5-1, the J gene TRBJ2-1; TRBD2 agrees at 12 bases. The CDR3 has 16 amino acids. CDR1 and CDR2 from the germline V gene are SGHRS and YFSETQ. V shed 7 bases, J shed 4 bases, and the junction held 9 bases outside the gene matches. The CDR3 nucleotides read TGCGCCAGCCGTAAATTGGGGACTAGCGGGTACAATGAGCAGTTCTTC. It is translated as CASRKLGTSGYNEQFF.

The table lists this clonotype with many counts. J is TRBJ2-1 and V is TRBV7-7; D may match TRBD1 or TRBD2 (5 bases each). The CDR3 is 14 amino acids. The ends were cut back, 5 bases at V and 5 bases at J, with 13 bases in the middle. Germline V gives CDR1 SSHAT, CDR2 FNYEAQ (reference sequence). As DNA, the CDR3 is TGTGCCAGCAGCCCTACGGGGCAGAACAATGAGCAGTTCTTC. Its translation: CASSPTGQNNEQFF.

This clonotype has ten or more counts. This chain connects TRBV6-5 to TRBJ1-2; D unresolved. CDR1 is MNHEY, CDR2 SVGAGI, per germline. The CDR3 loop spans 13 amino acids. V was cut by 1 base and J by 4 bases, with 7 bases left in between. CDR3 residues: CASSYLSAYGYTF. The CDR3 nucleotides are TGTGCCAGCAGTTACTTAAGTGCCTATGGCTACACCTTC.

In this sample, this clonotype turned up many times. The chain combines TRBV28 with TRBJ2-3, with TRBD1 matching over 8 bases. There are 16 residues in the CDR3. From germline, CDR1 is MDHEN and CDR2 SYDVKM. V trimming: 6 bases; J trimming: 6 bases; junction bases outside the gene matches: 14. The CDR3 DNA sequence: TGTGCCAGCAGCCCATGGGTGGACAGGGCTGGGGATACGCAGTATTTT. This codes for CASSPWVDRAGDTQYF.

This clonotype was found many times. V usage is TRBV11-2 and J usage is TRBJ2-3; TRBD2 agrees at 7 bases. Losses at the gene ends were 1 base for V and 3 bases for J; bases not matched to a gene: 10. CDR3 length: 17 residues. Germline values: CDR1 SGHAT, CDR2 FQNNGV. The CDR3 DNA sequence: TGTGCCAGCAGCTTAGGGCCCGCGGGAGTGGTAACAGATACGCAGTATTTT. Translated: CASSLGPAGVVTDTQYF.

Many counts were recorded for this clonotype. The V gene is TRBV28, the J gene TRBJ2-3; TRBD2 aligns across 16 bases. Germline-derived CDR1 and CDR2 are MDHEN and SYDVKM. V was clipped by 5 bases and J by 10 bases; unmatched bases: 3. The CDR3 totals 14 residues. This CDR3 reads CASSQGLAGGPQYF. CDR3 coding DNA: TGTGCCAGCAGTCAGGGACTAGCGGGAGGGCCGCAGTATTTT.

Regarding this clonotype: Since a much larger clone is just one base distant, this may be a read error. The CDR3 here is CSASYSPNQPQHF. DNA of the CDR3: TGCAGTGCTAGTTACAGTCCGAATCAGCCCCAGCATTTT. This chain connects TRBV20-1 to TRBJ1-5; D not certain. The CDR3 length is 13 residues. Germline lookup yields CDR1 DFQATT and CDR2 SNEGSKA (reference sequence). Trimming left V 3 bases short and J 4 bases short, with 10 bases between.

This clonotype showed up many times. J is TRBJ2-5 and V is TRBV20-1; 7 nucleotides align to TRBD2. Germline assignment: CDR1 DFQATT and CDR2 SNEGSKA (reference sequence). J was trimmed by 2 bases and V by 1 base; bases with no gene match: 7. The CDR3 is 15 residues long. CDR3 sequence reads: CSARAPLAVQETQYF. The DNA of the CDR3 is TGCAGTGCTAGAGCCCCGCTAGCGGTACAAGAGACCCAGTACTTC.

This clonotype was observed once. The J gene is TRBJ1-4, the V gene TRBV7-2, with D unresolved. CDR3 length: 12 amino acids. Germline assignment: CDR1 SGHTA and CDR2 FQGNSA. Trimming stripped 5 bases from V and 3 bases from J, with 4 bases between. CDR3 in amino acids: CASSPSNEKLFF. The CDR3 region has the DNA TGTGCCAGCAGCCCGTCTAATGAAAAACTGTTTTTT.

This clonotype was counted only a few times. The CDR3 coding sequence is TGTGCCTGGAGTGTGGAGGGTGAGCAGTTCTTC. Its translation is CAWSVEGEQFF. V is TRBV30 and J is TRBJ2-1; TRBD2 might be the D (6 bases). The CDR3 spans 11 residues. V shed 0 bases and J shed 9 bases, with 6 bases lying between them. Germline V lookup: CDR1 GTSNPN, CDR2 SVGIG (reference sequence).

This clonotype was recorded at least ten times. The rearrangement links TRBV7-6 to TRBJ2-1, with D unresolved. Germline CDR1 is SGHVS and CDR2 is FNYEAQ. Trimming cost V 2 bases and J 8 bases, with 7 bases left between them. CDR3 length equals 12 residues. The CDR3 spells CASSLTRDEQFF. The CDR3 nucleotides read TGTGCCAGCAGCTTAACTCGAGATGAGCAGTTCTTC. Full variable domain (outside the CDR3, taken from reference TRBV7-6 and TRBJ2-1): GAGVSQSPRYKVTKRGQDVALRCDPISGHVSLYWYRQALGQGPEFLTYFNYEAQQDKSGLPNDRFSAERPEGSISTLTIQRTEQRDSAMYRCASSLTRDEQFFGPGTRLTVL.

Many counts were recorded for this clonotype. The chain employs TRBV7-3 and TRBJ2-1, with D possibly TRBD2 on 6 matching bases. Trimming stripped 2 bases from V and 4 bases from J, with 15 bases between. This CDR3 has 16 residues. Germline CDR1 reads SGHTA; CDR2 reads FQGTGA. CDR3 in amino acids: CASSLLGGELYNEQFF. The CDR3 coding sequence is TGTGCCAGCAGCTTATTAGGCGGGGAGCTTTACAATGAGCAGTTCTTC. Variable domain in full (rest from reference TRBV7-3 and TRBJ2-1): GAGVSQTPSNKVTEKGKYVELRCDPISGHTALYWYRQSLGQGPEFLIYFQGTGAADDSGLPNDRFFAVRPEGSVSTLKIQRTERGDSAVYLCASSLLGGELYNEQFFGPGTRLTVL.

This clonotype was picked up many times. This rearrangement joins TRBV20-1 to TRBJ2-2, with 9 bases lining up with TRBD2. The CDR3 contains 14 residues. CDR1 DFQATT and CDR2 SNEGSKA come from the germline V gene (reference sequence). Unmatched junction bases numbered 6, after V lost 7 bases and J lost 3 bases. CDR3 in DNA: TGCAGTGTCAGCGGGGGGATTGACACCGGGGAGCTGTTTTTT. It translates to CSVSGGIDTGELFF.

This clonotype was detected many times. The chain employs TRBV29-1 and TRBJ2-3; 15 bases fit TRBD2. The CDR3 runs 14 residues. Germline CDR1 and CDR2: SQVTM and ANQGSEA. J was trimmed by 11 bases and V by 3 bases; bases with no gene match: 6. The CDR3 loop reads CSVDPGTSGRKQYF. CDR3 nucleotide sequence: TGCAGCGTTGACCCCGGGACTAGCGGGAGGAAGCAGTATTTT.

This clonotype was detected many times. The rearrangement uses TRBV7-9 and TRBJ2-3; D is undetermined. Trimming pared 8 bases from V and 9 bases from J, leaving 6 bases between. The germline gives CDR1 SEHNR, CDR2 FQNEAQ (reference sequence). There are 9 residues in the CDR3. CDR3 protein: CASSPTQYF. For the CDR3, the DNA is TGTGCCAGCTCACCGACGCAGTATTTT.